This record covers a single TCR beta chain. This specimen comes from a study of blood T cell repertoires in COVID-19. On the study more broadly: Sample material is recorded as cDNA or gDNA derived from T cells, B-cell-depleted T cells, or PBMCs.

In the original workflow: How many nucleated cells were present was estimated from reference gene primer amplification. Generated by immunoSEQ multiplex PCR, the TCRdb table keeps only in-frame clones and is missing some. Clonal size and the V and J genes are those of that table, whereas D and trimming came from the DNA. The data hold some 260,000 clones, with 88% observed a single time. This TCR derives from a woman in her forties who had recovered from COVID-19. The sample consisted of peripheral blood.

Here the CDR3 DNA reads TGTGCCAGCAAAACCCCAGGGACAGGGGGAGAGACCCAGTACTTC. It encodes CASKTPGTGGETQYF. The rearrangement uses TRBV7-2 and TRBJ2-5, with 11 bases identical to TRBD1. V lost 7 bases to trimming and J lost 4 bases; unmatched junction nucleotides: 8. There are 15 residues in the CDR3. Germline V gives CDR1 SGHTA, CDR2 FQGNSA.